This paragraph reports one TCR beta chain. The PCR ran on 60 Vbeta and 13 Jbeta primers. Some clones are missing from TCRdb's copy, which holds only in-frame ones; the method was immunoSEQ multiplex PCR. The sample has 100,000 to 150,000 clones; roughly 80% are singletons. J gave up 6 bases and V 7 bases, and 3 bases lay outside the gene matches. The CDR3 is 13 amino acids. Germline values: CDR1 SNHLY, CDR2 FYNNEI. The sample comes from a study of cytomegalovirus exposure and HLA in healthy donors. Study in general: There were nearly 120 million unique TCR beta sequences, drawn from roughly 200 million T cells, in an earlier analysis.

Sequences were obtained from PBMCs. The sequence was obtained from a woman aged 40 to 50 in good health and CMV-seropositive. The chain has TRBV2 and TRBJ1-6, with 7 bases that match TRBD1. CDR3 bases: TGTGCCAGCAAGGGGACAGCTAATTCACCCCTCCACTTT. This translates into CASKGTANSPLHF.